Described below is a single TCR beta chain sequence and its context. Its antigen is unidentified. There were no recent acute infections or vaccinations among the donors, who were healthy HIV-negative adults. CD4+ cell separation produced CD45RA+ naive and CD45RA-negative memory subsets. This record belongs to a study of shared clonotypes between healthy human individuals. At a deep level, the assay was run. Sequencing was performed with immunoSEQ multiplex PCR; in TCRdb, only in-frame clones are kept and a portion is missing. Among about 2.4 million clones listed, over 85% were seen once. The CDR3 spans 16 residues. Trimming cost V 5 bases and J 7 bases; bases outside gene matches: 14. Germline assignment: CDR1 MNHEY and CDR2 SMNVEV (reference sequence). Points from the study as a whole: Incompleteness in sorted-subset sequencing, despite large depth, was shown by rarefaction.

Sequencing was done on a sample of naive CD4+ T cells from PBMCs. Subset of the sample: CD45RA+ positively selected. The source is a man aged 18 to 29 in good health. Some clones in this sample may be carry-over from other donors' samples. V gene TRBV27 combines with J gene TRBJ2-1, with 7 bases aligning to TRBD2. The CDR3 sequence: CASSRPPLAVTNEQFF. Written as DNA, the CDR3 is TGTGCCAGCAGTCGGCCTCCGCTAGCGGTTACAAATGAGCAGTTCTTC.